A single sample gave rise to the 6 T cell receptor beta chains below, sequenced in a study of patients and donors after allogeneic stem cell transplantation. TCRdb analysed the RT-PCR reads with MiXCR anew, one entry per CDR3 protein. Of more than 75,000 distinct CDR3 sequences detected, roughly 4.9% appear once; the ten largest clones hold 2.6%. The sample comprised blood, either unsorted or a sorted T cell fraction (not recorded which). These receptors originate from a human donor who was either an allogeneic HSCT recipient or a stem cell or donor lymphocyte infusion donor (not recorded which). It is not recorded whose cells these are; they may come from a transplant donor.

This clonotype was seen repeatedly, ten times or more. The chain's CDR3 is CASSLLSGASTNTGELFF. The CDR3 nucleotides are TGTGCCAGCAGCTTATTGTCTGGGGCCAGCACGAACACCGGGGAGCTGTTTTTT. The rearrangement uses TRBV7-6 and TRBJ2-2; possible D gene TRBD1, 5 bases. V lost 2 bases, J lost 0 bases, and 16 bases lay in between. In germline, CDR1 is SGHVS, CDR2 FNYEAQ. The CDR3 sequence is 18 residues long.

This clonotype was seen more than once but under ten times. The chain combines TRBV20-1 with TRBJ2-7, with 11 bases lining up with TRBD2. The CDR3 is 14 residues long. Germline V gives CDR1 DFQATT, CDR2 SNEGSKA (reference sequence). V dropped 0 bases and J dropped 8; count of bases not matched to a gene: 6. CDR3 nucleotides: TGCAGTGCTAGAGACGTCTCTAGCGGGAGGAAGCAGTACTTC. Residues: CSARDVSSGRKQYF.

This clonotype was counted a few times. This rearrangement joins TRBV20-1 to TRBJ1-2, with a tentative D call TRBD1 (5 bases). The CDR3 is 12 amino acids. V was cut by 3 bases and J by 8 bases, with 13 bases left in between. Germline-derived CDR1 and CDR2 are DFQATT and SNEGSKA (reference sequence). The CDR3 spells CSASAGEGGYTF. In DNA form, the CDR3 reads TGCAGTGCTAGTGCGGGGGAGGGGGGCTACACCTTC.

This clonotype was recorded many times. This rearrangement joins TRBV18 to TRBJ1-1; the match to TRBD1 covers 8 bases. V was pared by 6 bases and J by 2 bases, with 11 bases of the junction left unmatched. Germline V CDR1 and CDR2: KGHSH, LQKENI. CDR3 size: 16 residues. This CDR3 reads CASSPSGGKRNTEAFF. In DNA form, the CDR3 reads TGTGCCAGCTCTCCTTCAGGGGGCAAGCGCAACACTGAAGCTTTCTTT.

This clonotype was recorded many times. J is TRBJ2-1 and V is TRBV2; 8 bases are shared with TRBD2. The junction had 11 bases not matched to a gene; V was cut back by 6 bases and J by 13 bases. This CDR3 has 13 residues. CDR1 is SNHLY and CDR2 is FYNNEI in the germline V gene. The CDR3 DNA reads as TGTGCCAGCAGACCTACGACAGCGGGGGCACAGTTCTTC. Its translation is CASRPTTAGAQFF.

The V call is TRBV2, the J call TRBJ1-4; 7 positions agree with TRBD1. This CDR3 has 12 amino acids. Germline assignment: CDR1 SNHLY and CDR2 FYNNEI. V dropped 6 bases and J dropped 5; count of bases not matched to a gene: 0. CDR3 protein: CASRGQNEKLFF. The CDR3 bases are TGTGCCAGCAGGGGACAGAATGAAAAACTGTTTTTT.